The clone carrying this T cell receptor (beta chain) was detected only a few times. Its antigen is still unknown. The data belong to a study of beta chain features in type 1 diabetes. Overall study findings and caveats: Type 1 diabetes patients showed a moderate but significant shortening of TCRB CDR3s in all four CD4+ subsets.

Of the isolated RNA, all was reverse transcribed, and so the sequenced material was expressed TCRB transcripts. The assay was immunoSEQ multiplex PCR, and TCRdb's table has in-frame clones only and misses some. In the table there are about 160,000 clones, approximately 7.8% of which are singletons. V was trimmed by 2 bases and J by 0 bases, leaving 10 bases between them. CDR1 SGHTA and CDR2 FQGTGA come from the germline V gene. This CDR3 is built from 15 residues. This TCR was sampled from a woman aged 40 to 50 with type 1 diabetes. The sequencing input was central memory CD4+ T cells from blood. The chain is built from TRBV7-3 and TRBJ1-1, with D perhaps TRBD1 (6 bases). CDR3 bases: TGTGCCAGCAGCTTAGGGACACACATGAACACTGAAGCTTTCTTT. Translating it yields CASSLGTHMNTEAFF.